The present entry profiles one T cell receptor (beta chain) with its context. No antigen is known for it. This CDR3 has 13 amino acids. Losses at the gene ends were 6 bases for V and 6 bases for J; bases not matched to a gene: 3. CDR1 and CDR2 from the germline V gene are SNHLY and FYNNEI. These data are taken from a study of beta chain features in type 1 diabetes. Study-level results: Researchers reported that naive, central memory and Treg TCRB repertoires appeared more similar in patients than in healthy donors. A moderate, significant TCRB CDR3 shortening appeared in type 1 diabetes across four CD4+ subsets.

The single heparinised draw taken from each donor contained around 100 mL of blood on average. Sorting produced populations that all topped 98% purity. Of the isolated RNA, all was reverse transcribed, and so the sequenced material was expressed TCRB transcripts. Clones were sequenced by immunoSEQ multiplex PCR, and TCRdb holds only the in-frame ones, with some missing. The table includes roughly 370,000 clones, more than 11% detected once. The chain joins TRBV2 to TRBJ1-4, with 8 bases aligning to TRBD1. The sequence was obtained from a man younger than 45 in good health. Sequencing was done on a sample of naive CD4+ T cells from blood. The CDR3 spells CASSNRGDEKLFF. The CDR3 DNA reads TGTGCCAGCAGCAACAGGGGGGATGAAAAACTGTTTTTT.